A selection of T cell receptor beta chains follows, all from one sample in a study of shared clonotypes between healthy human individuals. TCRdb's copy holds only in-frame clones and misses some; the assay was immunoSEQ multiplex PCR. This table holds about 750,000 clones, about 92% found once. Specimen: naive CD8+ T cells sorted from blood. These receptors were taken from a man aged 25-45 years in good health. Each CDR3 is given with its conserved first and last residue. Not every row has a clone size; where given, it reads once, few, many or a size class.

J | size | V | CDR3
TRBJ1-1 | - | TRBV29-1 | CSVSGDSEAFF
TRBJ2-1 | - | TRBV7-9 | CASSIGPGLGDNEQFF
TRBJ2-7 | - | TRBV28 | CASSTRAYEQYF
TRBJ1-2 | - | TRBV29-1 | CSVEEAGTGTQNYGYTF
TRBJ2-7 | - | TRBV30 | CAWTGNPPYEQYF
TRBJ2-2 | once | TRBV27 | CASRLRGQGIGELFF
TRBJ2-3 | - | TRBV30 | CAWSGAVTDTQYF
TRBJ1-2 | - | TRBV27 | CASSLSPSGDYGYTF
TRBJ2-1 | - | TRBV7-6 | CASSSRTSGSYNEQFF
TRBJ2-5 | - | TRBV27 | CASSLDRNQETQYF
TRBJ2-5 | - | TRBV7-7 | CASSLDPGLGETQYF
TRBJ2-7 | - | TRBV7-9 | CASSWGQKSDFEQYF
TRBJ2-7 | - | TRBV9 | CASSANRGEQYF
TRBJ2-2 | - | TRBV7-9 | CASSTAGTLDTGELFF
TRBJ2-3 | - | TRBV10-3 | CAISESDRASTDTQYF
TRBJ2-3 | - | TRBV4-1 | CASSQDQGPTDTQYF
TRBJ2-7 | once | TRBV6-5 | CASSYPGKDEQYF
TRBJ2-1 | - | TRBV5-4 | CAILVRGNEQFF
TRBJ2-7 | - | TRBV7-2 | CASSRTSGSSYEQYF
TRBJ2-3 | - | TRBV2 | CASSPTADTQYF
TRBJ2-1 | once | TRBV10-3 | CAISDLDTHSYNEQFF
TRBJ2-5 | - | TRBV28 | CASSFPASGGKETQYF
TRBJ1-5 | once | TRBV11-3 | CASSLGQGPSNQPQHF
TRBJ2-7 | - | TRBV27 | CASSLGIGEQYF
TRBJ2-7 | - | TRBV27 | CASSFSGSYEQYF
TRBJ2-1 | - | TRBV19 | CASSPSSSYNEQFF
TRBJ2-7 | - | TRBV27 | CASKASGGNSYEQYF
TRBJ2-5 | few | TRBV11-2 | CASSLWTGETQYF
TRBJ1-2 | - | TRBV11-2 | CASRYLGQGDGYTF
TRBJ2-3 | many | TRBV9 | CASSARLGQGTDTQYF
TRBJ2-7 | - | TRBV7-9 | CASSLLTGTNEQYF
TRBJ1-5 | once | TRBV2 | CASSVGQGLPPQHF
TRBJ2-2 | once | TRBV27 | CASSSYEGDGELFF
TRBJ2-5 | - | TRBV14 | CASSRDTAPLVAQYF
TRBJ1-3 | - | TRBV2 | CASRAGQGAGNTIYF
TRBJ1-2 | - | TRBV29-1 | CSVEGRGDGYTF
TRBJ2-7 | once | TRBV6-6 | CASSHLDTSYEQYF
TRBJ1-3 | - | TRBV27 | CASSLEGGNGNTIYF
TRBJ2-7 | - | TRBV4-1 | CASSQDADEQYF
TRBJ2-2 | - | TRBV7-9 | CASSLVGARELFF
TRBJ2-2 | - | TRBV7-2 | CASSLALILTNTGELFF
TRBJ1-1 | - | TRBV19 | CASNMGPGHTEAFF
TRBJ1-4 | once | TRBV4-1 | CASSQDLGGGDEKLFF
TRBJ2-5 | - | TRBV27 | CASSLLGGGETQYF
TRBJ2-3 | - | TRBV7-9 | CASSSGLTSTDTQYF
TRBJ2-6 | - | TRBV27 | CASSLYPGQTSSGANVLTF
TRBJ2-7 | - | TRBV29-1 | CSVEGTDTYEQYF
TRBJ2-7 | - | TRBV5-6 | CASSSLSGSYEQYF
TRBJ1-4 | - | TRBV9 | CASSVGISGTNEKLFF
TRBJ2-5 | - | TRBV25-1 | CATRGQIQKTQYF
TRBJ2-1 | - | TRBV7-2 | CASSSSLGMSSYNEQFF
TRBJ2-1 | - | TRBV7-9 | CASSSWAVENNEQFF